This T cell receptor (beta chain) derives from a study of OX40 agonist ivuxolimab in advanced cancers. Overall study context: Ivuxolimab is an agonistic anti-OX40 (CD134) antibody, and patients were treated with it.

This clone was found a few times. TCRdb's copy holds only in-frame clones and misses some; the assay was immunoSEQ multiplex PCR. The table includes around 16,000 clones, around 64% detected once. In germline, CDR1 is SEHNR, CDR2 FQNEAQ (reference sequence). The CDR3 totals 14 residues. V lost 1 base to trimming and J lost 2 bases, with 6 bases between them. The sequences come from CD4+ or CD8+ T cells sorted from blood, collected in a trial of the OX40 agonist ivuxolimab. The sequence was obtained from an adult with an advanced solid tumor such as melanoma, head and neck, liver or kidney cancer. The gene calls are TRBV7-9 and TRBJ2-1; D call uncertain. The CDR3 is CASSLDGTYNEQFF. The CDR3 coding sequence is TGTGCCAGCAGCTTAGACGGTACCTACAATGAGCAGTTCTTC.